This T cell receptor beta chain originates from a study of CD8+CD57+ T cells in acquired aplastic anemia. Study context: CD4+ and CD8+ cells, once sorted, gave DNA averaging 3.2 ug.

Germline CDR1 is DFQATT and CDR2 is SNEGSKA (reference sequence). Trimming cost V 3 bases and J 7 bases, with 10 bases left between them. This CDR3 region has 13 residues. The table lists this clonotype with many counts. What it recognizes is unknown. Findings of the study overall: Patients and controls were found to share about 31 CD8+ CDR3 sequences.

CDR3 and TCR beta VDJ profiling relied on a genomic DNA template. TCRdb reprocessed the reads with MiXCR, giving one entry per CDR3 protein. The table has some 190,000 distinct CDR3 sequences, around half seen once; the top ten hold around 2.7%. The TCR originated in a human donor in good health. The sample consisted of sorted CD4+, CD8+, or CD8+CD57+ T cells (not recorded which) from PBMCs. The rearrangement links TRBV20-1 to TRBJ1-6; no definite D call. The CDR3 DNA reads TGCAGTGCTAGGACCCATGCGAATTCACCCCTCCACTTT. The encoded protein is CSARTHANSPLHF.